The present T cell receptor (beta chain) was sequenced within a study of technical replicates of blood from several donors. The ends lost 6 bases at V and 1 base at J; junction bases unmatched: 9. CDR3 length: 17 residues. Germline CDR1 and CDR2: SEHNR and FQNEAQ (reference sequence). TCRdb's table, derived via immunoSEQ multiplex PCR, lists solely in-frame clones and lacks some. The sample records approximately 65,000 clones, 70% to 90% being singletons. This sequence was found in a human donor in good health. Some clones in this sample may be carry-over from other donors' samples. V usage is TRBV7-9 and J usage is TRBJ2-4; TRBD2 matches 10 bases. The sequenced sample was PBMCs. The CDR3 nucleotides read TGTGCCAGCAGACCAAGCGGGAGGGCCCTGGCCAAAAACATTCAGTACTTC. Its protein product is CASRPSGRALAKNIQYF.